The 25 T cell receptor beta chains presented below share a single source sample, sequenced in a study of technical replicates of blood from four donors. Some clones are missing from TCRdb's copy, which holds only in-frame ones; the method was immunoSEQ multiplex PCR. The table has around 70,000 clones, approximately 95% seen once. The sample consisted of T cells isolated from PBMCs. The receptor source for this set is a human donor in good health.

The DNA of the CDR3 is TGTGCCAGCAGCCAGGGACAGGCCTACGAGCAGTACTTC. Residues: CASSQGQAYEQYF. The V and J genes are TRBV11-1 and TRBJ2-7; TRBD1 agrees at 8 bases. Germline assignment: CDR1 SGHAT and CDR2 FQDESV (reference sequence). V dropped 5 bases and J dropped 2; count of bases not matched to a gene: 2. The CDR3 extends over 13 amino acids.

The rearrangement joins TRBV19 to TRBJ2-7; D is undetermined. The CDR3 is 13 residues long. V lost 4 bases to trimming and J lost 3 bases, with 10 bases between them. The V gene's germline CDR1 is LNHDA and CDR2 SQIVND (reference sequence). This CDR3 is CASSTGLGYEQYF. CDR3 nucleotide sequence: TGTGCCAGTAGTACAGGATTAGGCTACGAGCAGTACTTC.

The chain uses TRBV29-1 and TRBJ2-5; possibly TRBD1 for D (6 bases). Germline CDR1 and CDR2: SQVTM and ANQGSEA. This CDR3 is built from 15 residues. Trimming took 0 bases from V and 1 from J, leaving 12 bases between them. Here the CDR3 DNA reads TGCAGCGTTGAAGATGTGGGACAAACCCAAGAGACCCAGTACTTC. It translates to CSVEDVGQTQETQYF.

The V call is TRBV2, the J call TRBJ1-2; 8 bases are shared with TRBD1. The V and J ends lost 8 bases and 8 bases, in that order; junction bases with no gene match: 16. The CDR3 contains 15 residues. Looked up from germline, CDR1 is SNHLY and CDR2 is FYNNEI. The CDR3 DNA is TGTGCCAGCGACAGTTACGGCAGGGGGCGAGGAGGCTACACCTTC. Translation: CASDSYGRGRGGYTF.

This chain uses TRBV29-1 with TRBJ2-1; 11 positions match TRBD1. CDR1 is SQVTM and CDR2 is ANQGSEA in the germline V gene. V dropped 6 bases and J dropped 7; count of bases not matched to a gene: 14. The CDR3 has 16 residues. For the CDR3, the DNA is TGCAGCGTCGCCCTCGGACAGGGGGCCTCCGCGAATGAGCAGTTCTTC. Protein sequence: CSVALGQGASANEQFF.

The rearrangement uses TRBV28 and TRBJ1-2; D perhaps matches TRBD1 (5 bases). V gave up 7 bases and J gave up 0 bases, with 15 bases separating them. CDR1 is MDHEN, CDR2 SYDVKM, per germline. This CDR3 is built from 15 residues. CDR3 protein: CASTDSLLANYGYTF. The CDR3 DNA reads TGTGCCAGCACAGACAGCCTCCTAGCTAACTATGGCTACACCTTC.

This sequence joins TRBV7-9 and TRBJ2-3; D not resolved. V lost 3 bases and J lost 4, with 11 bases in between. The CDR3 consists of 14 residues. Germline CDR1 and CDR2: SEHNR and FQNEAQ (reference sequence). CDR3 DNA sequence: TGTGCCAGCAGCTTCAGGTTGATTGCAGATACGCAGTATTTT. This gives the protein CASSFRLIADTQYF.

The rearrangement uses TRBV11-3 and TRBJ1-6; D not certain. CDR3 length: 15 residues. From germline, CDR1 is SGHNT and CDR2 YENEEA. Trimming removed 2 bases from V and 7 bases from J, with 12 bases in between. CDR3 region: CASSLFQSGNSPLHF. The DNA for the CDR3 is TGTGCCAGCAGCTTATTCCAATCGGGGAATTCACCCCTCCACTTT.

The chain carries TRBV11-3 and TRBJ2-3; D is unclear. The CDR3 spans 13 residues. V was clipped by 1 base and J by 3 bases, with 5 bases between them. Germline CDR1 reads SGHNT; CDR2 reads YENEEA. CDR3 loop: CASSLGATDTQYF. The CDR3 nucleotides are TGTGCCAGCAGCTTAGGGGCAACAGATACGCAGTATTTT.

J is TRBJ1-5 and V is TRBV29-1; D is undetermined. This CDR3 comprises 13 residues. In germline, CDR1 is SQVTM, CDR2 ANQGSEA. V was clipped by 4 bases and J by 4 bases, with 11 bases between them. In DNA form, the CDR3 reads TGCAGCGTTGGGATAGGAGGGAATCAGCCCCAGCATTTT. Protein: CSVGIGGNQPQHF. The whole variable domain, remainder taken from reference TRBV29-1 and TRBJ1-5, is SAVISQKPSRDICQRGTSLTIQCQVDSQVTMMFWYRQQPGQSLTLIATANQGSEATYESGFVIDKFPISRPNLTFSTLTVSNMSPEDSSIYLCSVGIGGNQPQHFGDGTRLSIL.

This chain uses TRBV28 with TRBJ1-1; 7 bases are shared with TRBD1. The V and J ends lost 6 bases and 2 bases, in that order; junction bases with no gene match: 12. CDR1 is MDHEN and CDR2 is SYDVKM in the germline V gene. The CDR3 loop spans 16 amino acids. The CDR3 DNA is TGTGCCAGCAGCTTAATCTCACAGGGGTCCAACACTGAAGCTTTCTTT. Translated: CASSLISQGSNTEAFF.

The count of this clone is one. The CDR3 DNA reads as TGTGCCAGCGGGGGCCGGGAGACCCAGTACTTC. It encodes CASGGRETQYF. The chain couples TRBV7-6 to TRBJ2-5; tentatively, D is TRBD1 (6 bases). Germline CDR1 SGHVS, CDR2 FNYEAQ. V lost 8 bases and J 5 bases, leaving 9 bases between the germline ends. The CDR3 is 11 amino acids. Full variable domain (outside the CDR3, taken from reference TRBV7-6 and TRBJ2-5): GAGVSQSPRYKVTKRGQDVALRCDPISGHVSLYWYRQALGQGPEFLTYFNYEAQQDKSGLPNDRFSAERPEGSISTLTIQRTEQRDSAMYRCASGGRETQYFGPGTRLLVL.

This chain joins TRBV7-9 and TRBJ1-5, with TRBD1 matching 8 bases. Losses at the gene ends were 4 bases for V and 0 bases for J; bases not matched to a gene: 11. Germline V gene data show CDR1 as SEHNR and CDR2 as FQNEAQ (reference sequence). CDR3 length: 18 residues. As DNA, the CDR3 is TGTGCCAGCAGCTCAGACAGGGGACCTACTTATAGCAATCAGCCCCAGCATTTT. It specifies CASSSDRGPTYSNQPQHF.

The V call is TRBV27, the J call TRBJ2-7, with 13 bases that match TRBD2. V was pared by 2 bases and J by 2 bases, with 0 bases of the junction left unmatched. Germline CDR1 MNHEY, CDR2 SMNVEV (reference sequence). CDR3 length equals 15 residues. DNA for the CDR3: TGTGCCAGCAGTTTAGGGACTAGCGGGACCTACGAGCAGTACTTC. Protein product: CASSLGTSGTYEQYF.

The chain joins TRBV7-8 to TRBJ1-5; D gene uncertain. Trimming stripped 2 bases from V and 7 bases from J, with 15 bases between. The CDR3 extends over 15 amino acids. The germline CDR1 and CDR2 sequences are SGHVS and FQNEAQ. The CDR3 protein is CASSLSLVEVQPQHF. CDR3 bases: TGTGCCAGCAGCTTAAGTCTGGTGGAGGTCCAGCCCCAGCATTTT.

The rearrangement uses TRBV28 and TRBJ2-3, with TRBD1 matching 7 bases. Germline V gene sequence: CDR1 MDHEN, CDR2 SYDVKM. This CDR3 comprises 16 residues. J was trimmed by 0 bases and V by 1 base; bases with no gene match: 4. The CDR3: CASSLFTGASTDTQYF. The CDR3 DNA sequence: TGTGCCAGCAGTTTATTTACAGGGGCGAGCACAGATACGCAGTATTTT.

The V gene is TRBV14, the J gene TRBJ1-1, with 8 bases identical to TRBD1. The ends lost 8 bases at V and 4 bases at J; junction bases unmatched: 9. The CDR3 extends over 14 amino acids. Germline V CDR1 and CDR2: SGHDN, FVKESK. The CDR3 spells CASRPGGTGTEAFF. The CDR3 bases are TGTGCCAGCCGTCCAGGGGGCACAGGCACTGAAGCTTTCTTT.

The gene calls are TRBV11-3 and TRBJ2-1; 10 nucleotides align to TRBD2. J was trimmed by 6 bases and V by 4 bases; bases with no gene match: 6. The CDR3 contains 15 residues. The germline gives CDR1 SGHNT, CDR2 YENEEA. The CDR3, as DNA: TGTGCCAGCAGCTATCCTCGACTAGCGGGCAATGAGCAGTTCTTC. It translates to CASSYPRLAGNEQFF.

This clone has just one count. This CDR3 is CASSPGQEVAAEQFF. Written as DNA, the CDR3 is TGTGCCAGCAGCCCAGGACAAGAAGTAGCAGCTGAGCAGTTCTTC. The chain employs TRBV5-8 and TRBJ2-1, with a possible D match to TRBD1 (5 bases). The CDR3 totals 15 residues. The V gene's germline CDR1 is SGHTS and CDR2 YDEGEE. V was pared by 4 bases and J by 9 bases, with 20 bases between.

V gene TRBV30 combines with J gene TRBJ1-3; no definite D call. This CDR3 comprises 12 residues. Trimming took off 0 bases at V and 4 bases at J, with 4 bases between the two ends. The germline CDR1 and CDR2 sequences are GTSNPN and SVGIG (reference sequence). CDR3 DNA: TGTGCCTGGAGTGTACTGGGAAACACCATATATTTT. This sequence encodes CAWSVLGNTIYF.

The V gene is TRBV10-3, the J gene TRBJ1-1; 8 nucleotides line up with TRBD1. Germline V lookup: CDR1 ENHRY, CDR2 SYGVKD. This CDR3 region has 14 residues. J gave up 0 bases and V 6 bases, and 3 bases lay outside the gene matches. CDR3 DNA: TGTGCCATCAGCCAGGGACAGGTGAACACTGAAGCTTTCTTT. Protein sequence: CAISQGQVNTEAFF.

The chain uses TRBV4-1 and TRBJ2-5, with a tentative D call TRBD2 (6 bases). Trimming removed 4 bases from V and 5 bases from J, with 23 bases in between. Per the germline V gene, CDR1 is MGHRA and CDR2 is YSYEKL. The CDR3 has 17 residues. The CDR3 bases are TGCGCCAGCAGCCTAAAAGCATCCGGGACTCGGACGGAGACCCAGTACTTC. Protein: CASSLKASGTRTETQYF.

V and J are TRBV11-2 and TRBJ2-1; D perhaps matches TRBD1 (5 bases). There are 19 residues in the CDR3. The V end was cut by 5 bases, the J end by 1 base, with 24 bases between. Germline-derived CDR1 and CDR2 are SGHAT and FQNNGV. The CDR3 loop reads CASSMFGRDRPGSYNEQFF. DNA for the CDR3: TGTGCCAGCAGCATGTTTGGCAGGGATCGACCCGGGTCCTACAATGAGCAGTTCTTC.

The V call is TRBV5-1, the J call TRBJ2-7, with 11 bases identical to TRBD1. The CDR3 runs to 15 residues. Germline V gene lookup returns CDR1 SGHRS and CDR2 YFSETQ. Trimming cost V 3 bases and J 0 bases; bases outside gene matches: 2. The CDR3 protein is CASSSGTGGSYEQYF. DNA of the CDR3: TGCGCCAGCAGCTCGGGGACAGGGGGCTCCTACGAGCAGTACTTC. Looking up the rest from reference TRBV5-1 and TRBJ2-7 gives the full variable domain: KAGVTQTPRYLIKTRGQQVTLSCSPISGHRSVSWYQQTPGQGLQFLFEYFSETQRNKGNFPGRFSGRQFSNSRSEMNVSTLELGDSALYLCASSSGTGGSYEQYFGPGTRLTVT.

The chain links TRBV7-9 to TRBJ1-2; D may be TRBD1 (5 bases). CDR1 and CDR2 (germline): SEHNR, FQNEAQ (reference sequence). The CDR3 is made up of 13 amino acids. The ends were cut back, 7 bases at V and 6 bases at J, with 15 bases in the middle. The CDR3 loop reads CASTAGVSHGYTF. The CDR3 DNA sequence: TGTGCCAGCACCGCGGGGGTGTCTCATGGCTACACCTTC.